These 15 T cell receptor beta chains were sequenced from one sample in a study of cytomegalovirus exposure and HLA in healthy donors. The assay was immunoSEQ multiplex PCR, and TCRdb's table has in-frame clones only and misses some. Of around 260,000 clones in the sample, around 90% were seen once. The sample taken for sequencing was PBMCs. These receptors came from a woman aged 25 to 39 in good health and CMV-seronegative.

The chain is built from TRBV23-1 and TRBJ2-7; 9 bases match TRBD1. TRBV23-1 falls under the ORF class, with uncertain function. After removal of 3 bases from V and 3 bases from J, the junction contained 33 bases not matched to a gene. The CDR3 covers 24 residues. The CDR3 bases are TGCGCCAGCAGTCATAAGCAAAAATTGGGGCAAAAAGGAGGCTACAGGGGGCAGAACTACGAGCAGTACTTC. Residues: CASSHKQKLGQKGGYRGQNYEQYF.

This chain uses TRBV27 with TRBJ2-7, with a tentative D call TRBD2 (6 bases). This CDR3 contains 14 residues. Germline V gene data show CDR1 as MNHEY and CDR2 as SMNVEV (reference sequence). V lost 6 bases and J lost 7, with 19 bases in between. The chain's CDR3 is CASSPRGGAREQYF. CDR3 nucleotide sequence: TGTGCCAGCAGCCCTCGCGGAGGGGCCCGGGAGCAGTACTTC.

V gene TRBV28 combines with J gene TRBJ1-1; D not resolved. Germline values: CDR1 MDHEN, CDR2 SYDVKM. The CDR3 spans 11 residues. V lost 5 bases and J 7 bases, leaving 8 bases between the germline ends. The CDR3, as DNA: TGTGCCAGCAGTATTAATCTTGAAGCTTTCTTT. Translating gives CASSINLEAFF.

The rearrangement joins TRBV5-1 to TRBJ2-1, with D unresolved. The V end lost 0 bases, the J end lost 7 bases, and 11 bases lay between the germline ends. Germline V lookup: CDR1 SGHRS, CDR2 YFSETQ. CDR3 length: 14 residues. As DNA, the CDR3 is TGCGCCAGCAGCTTGGTAGGGCAGAAGAATGAGCAGTTCTTC. It yields the protein CASSLVGQKNEQFF.

This sequence joins TRBV9 and TRBJ2-1, with 10 bases identical to TRBD2. Losses at the gene ends were 3 bases for V and 6 bases for J; bases not matched to a gene: 3. The germline V gene has CDR1 SGDLS and CDR2 YYNGEE. The CDR3 runs to 14 residues. CDR3 residues: CASSDSGRANEQFF. CDR3 DNA: TGTGCCAGCAGCGACAGCGGGAGGGCCAATGAGCAGTTCTTC. The whole variable domain, filled in from reference TRBV9 and TRBJ2-1, reads DSGVTQTPKHLITATGQRVTLRCSPRSGDLSVYWYQQSLDQGLQFLIQYYNGEERAKGNILERFSAQQFPDLHSELNLSSLELGDSALYFCASSDSGRANEQFFGPGTRLTVL.

The chain has TRBV28 and TRBJ1-5; D might be TRBD1 (6 bases). The CDR3 runs to 14 residues. Per the germline V gene, CDR1 is MDHEN and CDR2 is SYDVKM. Trimming removed 8 bases at V and 2 bases at J, with 13 bases between. In nucleotides, the CDR3 is TGTGCCAGCTTGGGGGGGGCCGGCAATCAGCCCCAGCATTTT. Translating it yields CASLGGAGNQPQHF.

V and J are TRBV29-1 and TRBJ2-3; the match to TRBD2 covers 10 bases. The CDR3 covers 14 residues. Germline CDR1 and CDR2: SQVTM and ANQGSEA. Germline trimming cut 4 bases from V and 3 bases from J; bases unmatched to any gene: 4. The CDR3 loop is CSVAPSGSTDTQYF. CDR3 nucleotide sequence: TGCAGCGTTGCCCCTAGCGGGAGTACAGATACGCAGTATTTT.

The chain joins TRBV28 to TRBJ2-5, with 7 bases identical to TRBD2. The length of the CDR3 is 13 residues. Trimming at V came to 5 bases and at J to 2 bases, leaving 2 bases not matched to a gene. CDR1 is MDHEN and CDR2 is SYDVKM in the germline V gene. The CDR3 region has the DNA TGTGCCAGCAGTATACTAGCGCAAGAGACCCAGTACTTC. This sequence encodes CASSILAQETQYF.

The V and J genes are TRBV5-5 and TRBJ2-4, with unresolved D. The CDR3 has 14 amino acids. The V and J ends lost 5 bases and 0 bases respectively, with 9 bases between them. Germline V lookup: CDR1 SGHKS, CDR2 YYEKEE (reference sequence). The CDR3 loop reads CASSNQVAKNIQYF. The CDR3 bases are TGTGCCAGCAGTAATCAGGTAGCCAAAAACATTCAGTACTTC.

This chain connects TRBV6-5 to TRBJ2-7; 9 bases are a match to TRBD1. Germline CDR1 MNHEY, CDR2 SVGAGI. The CDR3 is made up of 15 amino acids. After removal of 7 bases from V and 0 bases from J, the junction contained 7 bases not matched to a gene. Here the CDR3 reads CASTPTGGYSYEQYF. DNA of the CDR3: TGTGCCAGCACCCCGACAGGGGGGTACTCCTACGAGCAGTACTTC.

The J gene is TRBJ1-5, the V gene TRBV30; possibly TRBD1 for D (5 bases). Trimming removed 0 bases at V and 11 bases at J, with 17 bases between. This CDR3 comprises 14 residues. The germline CDR1 and CDR2 sequences are GTSNPN and SVGIG (reference sequence). The CDR3 nucleotides are TGTGCCTGGAGTGTTAGGGGCCCCGCGGGGACCCAGCATTTT. This gives the protein CAWSVRGPAGTQHF.

The V call is TRBV29-1, the J call TRBJ2-7; 7 bases align to TRBD1. CDR3 length: 15 residues. With 7 bases clipped from V and 1 base from J, the junction kept 13 bases outside the gene matches. CDR1 is SQVTM, CDR2 ANQGSEA, per germline. The CDR3 bases are TGCAGCGCGTTCAAACAGGGGTGGGATTCCTACGAGCAGTACTTC. As protein: CSAFKQGWDSYEQYF.

This clone was observed a single time. The chain is built from TRBV27 and TRBJ2-7, with TRBD1 matching 9 bases. The CDR3 totals 17 residues. V lost 0 bases, J lost 1 base, and 7 bases stayed unmatched. CDR1 and CDR2 from the germline V gene are MNHEY and SMNVEV (reference sequence). CDR3 sequence: CASSLSDPGQGSYEQYF. In DNA, the CDR3 is TGTGCCAGCAGTTTATCGGACCCGGGACAGGGTTCCTACGAGCAGTACTTC.

The chain employs TRBV11-3 and TRBJ1-1, with unresolved D. Germline V CDR1 and CDR2: SGHNT, YENEEA. Trimming removed 5 bases from V and 2 bases from J, with 15 bases in between. This CDR3 has 15 amino acids. The CDR3 coding sequence is TGTGCCAGCAGCAATCCCCGGGAGGGAAACACTGAAGCTTTCTTT. It encodes CASSNPREGNTEAFF.

This sequence joins TRBV6-6 and TRBJ2-5; 7 positions match TRBD1. Germline values: CDR1 MNHNY, CDR2 SVGAGI (reference sequence). V shed 6 bases and J 2 bases; nucleotides not matched to a gene: 6. The CDR3 is 14 residues long. This CDR3 reads CASRPQGDQETQYF. Here the CDR3 DNA reads TGTGCCAGCAGACCCCAGGGGGATCAAGAGACCCAGTACTTC.